A selection of T cell receptor beta chains follows, all from one sample in a study of CD8+ T cells in alopecia areata. TCRdb keeps only in-frame clones here, not all; method: immunoSEQ multiplex PCR. The sample contains about 130,000 clones, roughly 54% of which appear only once. The sample consisted of CD4+ T cells sorted from blood, taken at week 0. These receptors were taken from a human donor with alopecia areata. CDR3s leave out the opening cysteine and the closing phenylalanine or tryptophan. The order of the fields is J gene, V gene, CDR3 protein.

NA TRBV4-2 ASSLDERSHEQY
TRBJ2-5 TRBV27 ASSGVRESETQY
TRBJ2-5 TRBV5-1 ASSEVAEETQY
TRBJ2-3 TRBV28 ASIQPGAADTQY
TRBJ2-1 TRBV5-4 ASSTSGLAEQF
TRBJ2-6 TRBV9 ASSVSGGTGANVLT
TRBJ2-4 TRBV7-8 ASSQTSGNYIQY
TRBJ2-1 TRBV7-9 ASSSGSGFHNEQF
TRBJ2-1 TRBV27 ASIGLAGYNEQF
TRBJ2-1 TRBV10-2 ASSPGLAGRGEQF
TRBJ2-1 TRBV6-5 ASSYRAGGSRNEQF
TRBJ2-7 TRBV5-4 ASSVGNYEQY
TRBJ2-3 TRBV7-9 ASSFMRGQGLSDTQY
TRBJ2-5 TRBV5-1 ASSLEGGSETQY
TRBJ2-2 TRBV4-1 ASSQVHPGTGELF
TRBJ2-3 TRBV4-1 ASSRGQHTDTQY
TRBJ2-2 TRBV7-8 ASSVSGGASGELF
TRBJ2-5 TRBV6-5 ASSYLTSGQETQY
TRBJ2-1 TRBV19 ASSVTMEYEQF
TRBJ1-1 TRBV5-1 ASSRAQGSDTEAF
TRBJ2-2 TRBV6-5 ASSWTSGRVGELF
TRBJ1-1 TRBV2 ASSWDRGEAF
TRBJ1-2 TRBV7-9 ASSYTPGGYT
TRBJ1-1 TRBV5-1 ASRTGGMNTEAF
TRBJ2-5 TRBV11-3 ASSSGGVEETQY
TRBJ1-5 TRBV29-1 SVQTDSNQPQH
TRBJ2-7 TRBV15 ATSIDRGHEQY
TRBJ2-6 TRBV5-1 ASSLLAIEANVLT
TRBJ2-2 TRBV29-1 STEGQGTGELF
TRBJ2-3 TRBV6-5 ASSDRGGTQY
TRBJ1-2 TRBV10-3 AISISGTGSTGYT
TRBJ2-7 TRBV7-6 ASTRDNEVEQY
TRBJ2-7 TRBV5-1 ASSGLAGDEQY
TRBJ1-1 TRBV28 ASILPSQGNTEAF
TRBJ2-2 TRBV29-1 SVMSGVNTGELF
TRBJ1-2 TRBV14 ASSQDSGGYT
TRBJ2-3 TRBV7-8 ASSEGSITQRVQY
TRBJ1-2 TRBV4-2 ASSPPIQNYGYT
TRBJ2-1 TRBV28 ASSYGEQF
TRBJ1-1 TRBV5-1 ASSSGVIRNTEAF